This TCR beta chain was obtained from a study of T cell responses to AZD1222 COVID-19 vaccine. Study-wide background: Second-dose intervals near 4 or 12 weeks were combined. Study observations and caveats: Females made up more of the donors, who were largely white British, and clonal diversity may have come out too low. Baseline seropositives among AZD1222 recipients totaled only 5 to 7. Spike-wide coverage was observed for vaccine-associated CD4 TCRs, with dominant responses at 160-218 and 743-854.

As to this clone: Its target is unknown.

Assay used: immunoSEQ multiplex PCR; TCRdb lists only in-frame clones, some missing. The table has tens of thousands of clones, around 83% seen once. The CDR3 extends over 14 amino acids. Germline CDR1 KGHSH, CDR2 LQKENI. V dropped 3 bases and J dropped 8 bases, with 13 bases sitting between them. The chain joins TRBV18 to TRBJ1-4; D is uncertain. The sequences come from peripheral blood, collected on day 0 of AZD1222 vaccination. The receptor comes from an adult in good health. The CDR3: CASSPHARAEKLFF. The CDR3 nucleotides read TGTGCCAGCTCACCCCACGCCCGTGCGGAAAAACTGTTTTTT.